The rows below give T cell receptor beta chains drawn from one sample of a study of T cells in tuberculosis. Using immunoSEQ multiplex PCR, the repertoire was profiled, and TCRdb retains in-frame clones only, with some absent. The data contain more than 45,000 clones, roughly 90% of them singletons. The material sequenced was CD1b-GMM tetramer-negative cells sorted from PBMCs. These receptors came from an adult woman with latent tuberculosis. Both conserved end residues are part of each CDR3. A D gene is named only where the DNA matches it firmly. Clone size is given for some rows only: seen once, a few or many times, or a class if the clone is expanded.

J gene: TRBJ2-2; D gene: TRBD2; clone size: .; V gene: TRBV18; CDR3 length: 14; CDR3 DNA: TGTGCCAGCTCACCCGAGCGGGGCACCGGGGAGCTGTTTTTT; CDR3 protein: CASSPERGTGELFF
J gene: TRBJ1-2; D gene: TRBD1; clone size: .; V gene: TRBV7-2; CDR3 length: 13; CDR3 DNA: TGTGCCAGCAGCCTGGGGACAGCGAATATTCACACCTTC; CDR3 protein: CASSLGTANIHTF
J gene: TRBJ2-7; D gene: TRBD2; clone size: once; V gene: TRBV27; CDR3 length: 14; CDR3 DNA: TGTGCCAGCAGTCAGCTAGGAGGGGAGGGCGAGCAGTACTTC; CDR3 protein: CASSQLGGEGEQYF
J gene: TRBJ1-5; D gene: .; clone size: .; V gene: TRBV7-2; CDR3 length: 14; CDR3 DNA: TGTGCCAGCAGCTTAATGGAGGGCGATCAGCCCCAGCATTTT; CDR3 protein: CASSLMEGDQPQHF
J gene: TRBJ2-6; D gene: TRBD1; clone size: .; V gene: TRBV4-1; CDR3 length: 18; CDR3 DNA: TGCGCCAGCAGCCCCCTTGGGACAGGGTCGATCGGGGCCAACGTCCTGACTTTC; CDR3 protein: CASSPLGTGSIGANVLTF
J gene: TRBJ2-5; D gene: .; clone size: .; V gene: TRBV7-9; CDR3 length: 16; CDR3 DNA: TGTGCCAGCAGCTTAGTGGGAGGCTTCGGCCAAGAGACCCAGTACTTC; CDR3 protein: CASSLVGGFGQETQYF
J gene: TRBJ1-2; D gene: .; clone size: .; V gene: TRBV7-2; CDR3 length: 15; CDR3 DNA: TGTGCCAGCAGCTTAGGGTCGACAGGAAACTATGGCTACACCTTC; CDR3 protein: CASSLGSTGNYGYTF
J gene: TRBJ2-3; D gene: .; clone size: .; V gene: TRBV28; CDR3 length: 14; CDR3 DNA: .; CDR3 protein: CASSTSTVTDTQYF
J gene: TRBJ1-1; D gene: TRBD1; clone size: .; V gene: TRBV5-1; CDR3 length: 14; CDR3 DNA: TGCGCCAGCAGCGAACAGGGGGGAAACACTGAAGCTTTCTTT; CDR3 protein: CASSEQGGNTEAFF
J gene: TRBJ2-5; D gene: .; clone size: .; V gene: TRBV13; CDR3 length: 14; CDR3 DNA: TGTGCCAGCAGCTTAGGGACAGTGGCCGAGACCCAGTACTTC; CDR3 protein: CASSLGTVAETQYF
J gene: TRBJ2-3; D gene: TRBD2; clone size: .; V gene: TRBV7-9; CDR3 length: 17; CDR3 DNA: TGTGCCAGCAGCTTTAGAGCTCGGGAGGAACGTACAGATACGCAGTATTTT; CDR3 protein: CASSFRAREERTDTQYF
J gene: TRBJ1-1; D gene: .; clone size: .; V gene: TRBV19; CDR3 length: 14; CDR3 DNA: TGTGCCAGTAGGGGGACTATGGCCGACACTGAAGCTTTCTTT; CDR3 protein: CASRGTMADTEAFF
J gene: TRBJ1-6; D gene: .; clone size: .; V gene: TRBV7-3; CDR3 length: 13; CDR3 DNA: TGTGCCAGCAGCTTAATAGCCTTGTCACCCCTCCACTTT; CDR3 protein: CASSLIALSPLHF
J gene: TRBJ1-1; D gene: .; clone size: few; V gene: TRBV5-6; CDR3 length: 16; CDR3 DNA: TGTGCCAGCAGCTCGACGCTCGGGGAGTTCGGCACTGAAGCTTTCTTT; CDR3 protein: CASSSTLGEFGTEAFF